This note documents a single T cell receptor (beta chain) sequence. Its antigen is undetermined. The data were obtained in a study of prognosis after radiotherapy for stage I lung cancer. V was cut by 4 bases and J by 6 bases, with 16 bases left in between. The germline V gene encodes CDR1 SGHRS and CDR2 YFSETQ. This CDR3 has 15 residues. Two-round multiplex PCR, the amplification method, yielded TCR beta CDR3 from genomic DNA. During first-round PCR, primers specific to each TRBV and TRBJ gene were used. TCRdb ran MiXCR on the multiplex PCR reads and lists one entry per CDR3 protein. The data show about 31,000 distinct CDR3 sequences, under 35% seen once. General study findings and limits: Determination of whether the expanded TCR clones were tumor-specific was not performed.

The material was PBMCs, obtained before or after stereotactic body radiation therapy (not recorded which). The chain has TRBV5-1 and TRBJ2-2, with TRBD1 as a possible D gene (6 bases). The sequence came from a donor over 45 with non-small cell lung cancer. This CDR3 reads CASSLTGRRAGELFF. The CDR3 DNA is TGCGCCAGCAGCCTCACAGGGCGGCGCGCCGGGGAGCTGTTTTTT.